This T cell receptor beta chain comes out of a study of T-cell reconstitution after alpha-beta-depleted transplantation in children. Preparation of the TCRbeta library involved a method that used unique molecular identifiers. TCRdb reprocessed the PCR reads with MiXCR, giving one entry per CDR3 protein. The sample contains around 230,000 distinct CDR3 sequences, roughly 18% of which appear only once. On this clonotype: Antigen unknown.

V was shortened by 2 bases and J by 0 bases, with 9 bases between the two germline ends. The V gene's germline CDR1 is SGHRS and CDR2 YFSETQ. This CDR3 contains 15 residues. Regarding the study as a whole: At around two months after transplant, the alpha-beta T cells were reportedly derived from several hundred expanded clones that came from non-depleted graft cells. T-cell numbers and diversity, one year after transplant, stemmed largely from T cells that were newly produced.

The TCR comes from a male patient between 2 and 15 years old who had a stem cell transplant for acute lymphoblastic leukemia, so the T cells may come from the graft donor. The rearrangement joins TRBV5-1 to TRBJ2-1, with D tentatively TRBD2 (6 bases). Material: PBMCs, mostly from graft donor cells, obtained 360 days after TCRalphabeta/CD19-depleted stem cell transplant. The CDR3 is CASSFLAFSYNEQFF. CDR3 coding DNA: TGCGCCAGCAGCTTTCTAGCGTTCTCCTACAATGAGCAGTTCTTC. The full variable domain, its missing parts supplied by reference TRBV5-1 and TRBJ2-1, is KAGVTQTPRYLIKTRGQQVTLSCSPISGHRSVSWYQQTPGQGLQFLFEYFSETQRNKGNFPGRFSGRQFSNSRSEMNVSTLELGDSALYLCASSFLAFSYNEQFFGPGTRLTVL.